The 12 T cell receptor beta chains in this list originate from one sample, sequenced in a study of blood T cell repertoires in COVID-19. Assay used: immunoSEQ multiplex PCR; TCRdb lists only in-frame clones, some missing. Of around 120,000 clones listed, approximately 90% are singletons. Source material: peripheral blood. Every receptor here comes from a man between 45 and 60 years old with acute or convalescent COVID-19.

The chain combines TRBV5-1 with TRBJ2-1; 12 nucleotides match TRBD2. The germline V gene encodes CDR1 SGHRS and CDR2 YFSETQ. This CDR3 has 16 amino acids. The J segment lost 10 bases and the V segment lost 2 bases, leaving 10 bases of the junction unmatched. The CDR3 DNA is TGCGCCAGCAGCTTTCTAGCGGGAGGGTCGTATAACGAGCAGTTCTTC. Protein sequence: CASSFLAGGSYNEQFF. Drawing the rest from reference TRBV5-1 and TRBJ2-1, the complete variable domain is KAGVTQTPRYLIKTRGQQVTLSCSPISGHRSVSWYQQTPGQGLQFLFEYFSETQRNKGNFPGRFSGRQFSNSRSEMNVSTLELGDSALYLCASSFLAGGSYNEQFFGPGTRLTVL.

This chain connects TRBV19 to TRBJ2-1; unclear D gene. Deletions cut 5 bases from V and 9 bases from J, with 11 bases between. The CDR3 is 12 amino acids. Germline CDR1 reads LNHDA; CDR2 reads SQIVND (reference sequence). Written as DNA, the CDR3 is TGTGCCAGTAGTCTACCGTCTGGTGAGCAGTTCTTC. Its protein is CASSLPSGEQFF.

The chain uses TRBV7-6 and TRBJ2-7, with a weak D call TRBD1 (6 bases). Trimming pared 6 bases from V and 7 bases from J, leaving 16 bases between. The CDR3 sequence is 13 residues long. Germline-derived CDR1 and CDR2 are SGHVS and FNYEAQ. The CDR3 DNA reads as TGTGCCAGCAGTTCAAATAAACAGGGAGAGCAGTACTTC. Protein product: CASSSNKQGEQYF.

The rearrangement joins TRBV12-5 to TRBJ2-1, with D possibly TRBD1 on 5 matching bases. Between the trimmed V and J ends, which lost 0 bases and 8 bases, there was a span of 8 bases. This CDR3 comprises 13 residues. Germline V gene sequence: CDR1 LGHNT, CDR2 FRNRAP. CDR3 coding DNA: TGTGCTAGTGGTTTGGTACAGGCGGATGAGCAGTTCTTC. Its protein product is CASGLVQADEQFF.

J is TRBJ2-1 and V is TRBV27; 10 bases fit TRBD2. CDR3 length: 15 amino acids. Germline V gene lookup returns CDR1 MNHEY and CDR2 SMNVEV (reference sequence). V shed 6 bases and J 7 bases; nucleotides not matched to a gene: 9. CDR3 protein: CASSYPSGRGNEQFF. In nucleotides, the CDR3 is TGTGCCAGCAGCTATCCTAGCGGGAGAGGTAATGAGCAGTTCTTC.

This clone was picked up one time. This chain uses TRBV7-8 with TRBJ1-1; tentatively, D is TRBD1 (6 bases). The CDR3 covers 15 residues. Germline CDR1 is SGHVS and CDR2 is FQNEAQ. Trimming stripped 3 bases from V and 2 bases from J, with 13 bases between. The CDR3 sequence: CASSFAQGSNTEAFF. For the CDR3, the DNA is TGTGCCAGCAGCTTTGCGCAGGGGAGTAACACTGAAGCTTTCTTT.

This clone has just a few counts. The CDR3 loop is CASSPKGRGDQETQYF. For the CDR3, the DNA is TGTGCCAGTAGTCCCAAGGGCAGGGGGGACCAAGAGACCCAGTACTTC. The J gene is TRBJ2-5, the V gene TRBV19, with D tentatively TRBD1 (7 bases). Germline CDR1 reads LNHDA; CDR2 reads SQIVND (reference sequence). V was cut by 5 bases and J by 0 bases, with 16 bases left in between. The length of the CDR3 is 16 residues.

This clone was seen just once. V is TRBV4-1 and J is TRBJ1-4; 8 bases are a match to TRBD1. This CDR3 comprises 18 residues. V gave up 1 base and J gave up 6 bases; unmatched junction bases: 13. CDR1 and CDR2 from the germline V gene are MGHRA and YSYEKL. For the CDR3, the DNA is TGCGCCAGCAGCCAAGTAATTCCGCCGGGACAGGCAGATGAAAAACTGTTTTTT. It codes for CASSQVIPPGQADEKLFF.

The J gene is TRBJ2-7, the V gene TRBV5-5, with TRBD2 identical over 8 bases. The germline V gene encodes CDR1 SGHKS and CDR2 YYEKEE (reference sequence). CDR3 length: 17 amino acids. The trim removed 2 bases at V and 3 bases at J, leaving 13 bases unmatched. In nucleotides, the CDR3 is TGTGCCAGCAGCTTAAATTTCGGTGCGGGAGGATACTACGAGCAGTACTTC. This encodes CASSLNFGAGGYYEQYF.

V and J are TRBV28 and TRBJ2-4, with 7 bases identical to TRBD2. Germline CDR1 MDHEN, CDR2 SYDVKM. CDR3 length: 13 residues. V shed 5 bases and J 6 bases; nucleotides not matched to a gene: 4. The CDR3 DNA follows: TGTGCCAGCAGTCCCTCGGGGGGAAACATTCAGTACTTC. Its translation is CASSPSGGNIQYF.

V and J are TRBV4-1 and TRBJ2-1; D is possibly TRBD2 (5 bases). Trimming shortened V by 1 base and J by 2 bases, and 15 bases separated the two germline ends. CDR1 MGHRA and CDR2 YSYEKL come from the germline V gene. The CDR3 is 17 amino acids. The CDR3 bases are TGCGCCAGCAGCCAAGGTACCTTAGCGCGTACCTACAATGAGCAGTTCTTC. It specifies CASSQGTLARTYNEQFF.

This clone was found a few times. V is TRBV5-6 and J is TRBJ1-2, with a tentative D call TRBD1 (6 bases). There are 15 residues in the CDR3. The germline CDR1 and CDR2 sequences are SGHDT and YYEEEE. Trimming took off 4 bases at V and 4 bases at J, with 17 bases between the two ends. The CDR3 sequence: CASSAGTTSFYGYTF. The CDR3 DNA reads TGTGCCAGCAGCGCCGGGACAACCTCCTTCTATGGCTACACCTTC.